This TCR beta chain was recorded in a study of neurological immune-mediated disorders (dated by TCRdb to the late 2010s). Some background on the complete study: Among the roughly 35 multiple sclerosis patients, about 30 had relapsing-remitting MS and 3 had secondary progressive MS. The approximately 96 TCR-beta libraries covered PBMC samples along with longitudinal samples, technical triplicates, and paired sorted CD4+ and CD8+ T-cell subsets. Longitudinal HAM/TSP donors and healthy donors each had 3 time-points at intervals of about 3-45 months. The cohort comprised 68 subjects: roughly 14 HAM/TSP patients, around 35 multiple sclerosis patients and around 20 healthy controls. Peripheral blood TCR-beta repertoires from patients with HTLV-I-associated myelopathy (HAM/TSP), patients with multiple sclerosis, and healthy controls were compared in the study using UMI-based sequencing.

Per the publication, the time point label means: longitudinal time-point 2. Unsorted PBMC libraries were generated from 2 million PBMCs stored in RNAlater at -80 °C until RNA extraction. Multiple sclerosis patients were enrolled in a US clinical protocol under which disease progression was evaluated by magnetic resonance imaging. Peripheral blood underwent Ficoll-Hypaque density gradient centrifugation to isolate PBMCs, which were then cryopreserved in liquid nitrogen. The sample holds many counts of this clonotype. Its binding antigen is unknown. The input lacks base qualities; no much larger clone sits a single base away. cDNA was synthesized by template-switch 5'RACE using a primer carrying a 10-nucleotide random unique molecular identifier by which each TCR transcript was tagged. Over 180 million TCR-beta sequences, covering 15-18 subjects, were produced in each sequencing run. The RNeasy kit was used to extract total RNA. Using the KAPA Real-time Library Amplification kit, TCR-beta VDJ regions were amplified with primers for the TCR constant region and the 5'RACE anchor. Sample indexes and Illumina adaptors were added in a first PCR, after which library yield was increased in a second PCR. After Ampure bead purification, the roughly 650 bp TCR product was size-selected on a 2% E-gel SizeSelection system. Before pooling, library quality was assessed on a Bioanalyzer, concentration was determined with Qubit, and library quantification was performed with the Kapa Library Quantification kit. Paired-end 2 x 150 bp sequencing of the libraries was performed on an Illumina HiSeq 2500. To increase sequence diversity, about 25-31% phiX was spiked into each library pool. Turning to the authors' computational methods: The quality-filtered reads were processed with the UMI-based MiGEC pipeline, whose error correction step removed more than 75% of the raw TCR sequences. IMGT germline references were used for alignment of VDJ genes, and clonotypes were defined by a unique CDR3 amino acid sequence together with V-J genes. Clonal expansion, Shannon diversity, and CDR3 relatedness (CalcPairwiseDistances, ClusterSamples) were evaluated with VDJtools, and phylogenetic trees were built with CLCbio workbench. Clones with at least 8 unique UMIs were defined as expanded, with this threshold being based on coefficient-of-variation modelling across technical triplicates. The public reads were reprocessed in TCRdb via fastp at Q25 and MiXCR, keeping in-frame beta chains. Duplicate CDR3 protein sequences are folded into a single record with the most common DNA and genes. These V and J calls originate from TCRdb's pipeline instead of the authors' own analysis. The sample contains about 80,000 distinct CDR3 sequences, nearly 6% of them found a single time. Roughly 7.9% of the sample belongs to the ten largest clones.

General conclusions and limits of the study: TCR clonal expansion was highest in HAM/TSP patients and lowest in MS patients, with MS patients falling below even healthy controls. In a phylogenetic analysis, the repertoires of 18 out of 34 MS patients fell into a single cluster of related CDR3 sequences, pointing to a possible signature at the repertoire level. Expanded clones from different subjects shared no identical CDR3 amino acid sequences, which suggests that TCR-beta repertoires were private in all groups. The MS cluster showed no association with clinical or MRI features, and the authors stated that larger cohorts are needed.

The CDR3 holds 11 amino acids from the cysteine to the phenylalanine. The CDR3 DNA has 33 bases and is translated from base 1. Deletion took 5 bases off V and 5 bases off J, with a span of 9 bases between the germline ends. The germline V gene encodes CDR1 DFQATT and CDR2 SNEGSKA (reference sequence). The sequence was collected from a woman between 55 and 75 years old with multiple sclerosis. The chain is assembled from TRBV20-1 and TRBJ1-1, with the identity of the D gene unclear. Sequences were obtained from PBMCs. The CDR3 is CSAYRGTEAFF. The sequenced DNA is TGCAGTGCTTACCGCGGTACTGAAGCTTTCTTT.